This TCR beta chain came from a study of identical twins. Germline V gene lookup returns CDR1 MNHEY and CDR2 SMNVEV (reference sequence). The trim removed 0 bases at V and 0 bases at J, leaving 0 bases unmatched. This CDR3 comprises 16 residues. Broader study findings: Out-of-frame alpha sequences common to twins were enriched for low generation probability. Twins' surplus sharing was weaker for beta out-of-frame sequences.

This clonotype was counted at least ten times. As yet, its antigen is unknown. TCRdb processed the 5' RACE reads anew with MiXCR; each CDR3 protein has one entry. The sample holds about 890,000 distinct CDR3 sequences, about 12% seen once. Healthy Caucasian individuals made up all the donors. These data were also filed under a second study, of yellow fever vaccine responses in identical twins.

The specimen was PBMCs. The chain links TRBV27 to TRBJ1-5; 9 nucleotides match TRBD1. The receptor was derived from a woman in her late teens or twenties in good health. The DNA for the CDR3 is TGTGCCAGCAGTTTATCGGGACAGGGTAGCAATCAGCCCCAGCATTTT. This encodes CASSLSGQGSNQPQHF.